This paragraph reports one T cell receptor (beta chain). Antigen unknown. This sample was included in a study of identical twins. Study-wide points: Abundant beta clonotypes from cord blood bore fewer insertions; memory repertoires lacked this pattern.

The CDR3 has 17 residues. V was trimmed by 6 bases and J by 1 base, leaving 18 bases between them. The germline CDR1 and CDR2 sequences are LNHDA and SQIVND (reference sequence). TCRdb passed the 5' RACE reads through MiXCR, listing each CDR3 protein once. Among 460,000 or so distinct CDR3 sequences listed, 13% to 15% were seen once. The data also belong to a second study, concerning yellow fever vaccine responses in identical twins. As that study records: Vaccine-induced T cell responses in twins were reportedly observed to appear partly convergent, partly personalized.

The sequence was collected from a woman aged 18-29 years in good health. This chain links TRBV19 with TRBJ2-2; possible D gene TRBD2, 5 bases. Sequenced sample: CD4+ T cells sorted from blood. The CDR3 reads CASSDPPWRVNTGELFF. The CDR3 DNA is TGTGCCAGTAGCGACCCTCCCTGGCGGGTGAACACCGGGGAGCTGTTTTTT.